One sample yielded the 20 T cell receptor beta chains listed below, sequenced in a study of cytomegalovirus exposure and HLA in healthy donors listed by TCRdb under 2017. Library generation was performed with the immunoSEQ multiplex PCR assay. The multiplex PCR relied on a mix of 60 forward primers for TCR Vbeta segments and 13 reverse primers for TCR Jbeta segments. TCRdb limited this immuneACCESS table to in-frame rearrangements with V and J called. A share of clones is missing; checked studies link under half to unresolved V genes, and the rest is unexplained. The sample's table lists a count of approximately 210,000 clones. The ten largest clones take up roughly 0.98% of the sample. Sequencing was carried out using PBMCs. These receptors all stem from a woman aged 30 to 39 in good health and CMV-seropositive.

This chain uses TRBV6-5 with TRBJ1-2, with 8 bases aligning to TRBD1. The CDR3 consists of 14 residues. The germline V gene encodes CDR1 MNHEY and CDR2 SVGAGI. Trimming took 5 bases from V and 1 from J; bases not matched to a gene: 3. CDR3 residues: CASSTGQGNYGYTF. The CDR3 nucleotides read TGTGCCAGCAGTACCGGACAGGGTAACTATGGCTACACCTTC.

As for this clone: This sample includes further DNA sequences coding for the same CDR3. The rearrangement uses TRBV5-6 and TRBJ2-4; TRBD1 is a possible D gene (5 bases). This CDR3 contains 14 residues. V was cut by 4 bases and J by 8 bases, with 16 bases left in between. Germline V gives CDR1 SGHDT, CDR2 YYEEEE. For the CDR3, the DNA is TGTGCCAGCAGCCTGGGGCTCCGCAATTACATTCAGTACTTC. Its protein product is CASSLGLRNYIQYF. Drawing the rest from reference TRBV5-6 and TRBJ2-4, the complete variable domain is DAGVTQSPTHLIKTRGQQVTLRCSPKSGHDTVSWYQQALGQGPQFIFQYYEEEERQRGNFPDRFSGHQFPNYSSELNVNALLLGDSALYLCASSLGLRNYIQYFGAGTRLSVL.

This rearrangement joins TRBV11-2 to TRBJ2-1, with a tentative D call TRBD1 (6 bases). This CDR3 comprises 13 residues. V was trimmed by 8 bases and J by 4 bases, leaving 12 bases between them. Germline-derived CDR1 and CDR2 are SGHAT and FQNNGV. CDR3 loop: CASRRQAYNEQFF. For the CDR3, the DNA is TGTGCCAGCCGAAGACAGGCTTACAATGAGCAGTTCTTC.

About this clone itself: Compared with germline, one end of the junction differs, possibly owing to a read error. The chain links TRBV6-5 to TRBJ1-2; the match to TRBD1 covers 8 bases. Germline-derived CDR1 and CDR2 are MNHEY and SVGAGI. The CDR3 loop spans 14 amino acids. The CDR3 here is CASSDSGGPYGYTF. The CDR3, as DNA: TGTGCCAGCAGTGACTCAGGGGGCCCCTATGGCTACACCTTC.

The CDR3 here is CASSPDRERDEKLFF. In DNA form, the CDR3 reads TGTGCCAGCAGCCCGGACAGGGAGCGGGATGAAAAACTGTTTTTT. The genes are TRBV5-6 and TRBJ1-4; 8 positions match TRBD1. V trimming: 4 bases; J trimming: 6 bases; junction bases outside the gene matches: 8. The germline V gene encodes CDR1 SGHDT and CDR2 YYEEEE. CDR3 length: 15 residues. The full variable domain, with the rest looked up from reference TRBV5-6 and TRBJ1-4, is DAGVTQSPTHLIKTRGQQVTLRCSPKSGHDTVSWYQQALGQGPQFIFQYYEEEERQRGNFPDRFSGHQFPNYSSELNVNALLLGDSALYLCASSPDRERDEKLFFGSGTQLSVL.

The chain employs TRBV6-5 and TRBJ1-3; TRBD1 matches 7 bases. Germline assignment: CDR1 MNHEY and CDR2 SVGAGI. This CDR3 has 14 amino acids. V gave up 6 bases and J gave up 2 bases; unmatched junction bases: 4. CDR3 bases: TGTGCCAGCAGACCCGGACAGGCTGGAAACACCATATATTTT. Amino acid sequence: CASRPGQAGNTIYF.

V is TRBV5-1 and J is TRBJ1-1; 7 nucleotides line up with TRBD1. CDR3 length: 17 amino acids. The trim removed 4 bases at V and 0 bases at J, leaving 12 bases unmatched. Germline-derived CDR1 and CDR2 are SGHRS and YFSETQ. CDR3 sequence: CASSLLSRGSMNTEAFF. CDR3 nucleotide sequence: TGCGCCAGCAGCCTATTGAGCAGGGGGAGCATGAACACTGAAGCTTTCTTT.

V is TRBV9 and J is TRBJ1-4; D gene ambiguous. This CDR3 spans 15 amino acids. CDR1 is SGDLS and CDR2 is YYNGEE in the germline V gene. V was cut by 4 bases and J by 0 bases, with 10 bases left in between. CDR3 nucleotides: TGTGCCAGCAGCCCCCACCGAGCAACTAATGAAAAACTGTTTTTT. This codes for CASSPHRATNEKLFF.

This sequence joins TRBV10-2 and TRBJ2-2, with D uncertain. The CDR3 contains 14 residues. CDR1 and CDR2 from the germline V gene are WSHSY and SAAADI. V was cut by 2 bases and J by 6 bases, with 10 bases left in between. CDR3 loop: CASSEGVVAGELFF. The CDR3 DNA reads TGCGCCAGCAGTGAGGGAGTCGTTGCCGGGGAGCTGTTTTTT.

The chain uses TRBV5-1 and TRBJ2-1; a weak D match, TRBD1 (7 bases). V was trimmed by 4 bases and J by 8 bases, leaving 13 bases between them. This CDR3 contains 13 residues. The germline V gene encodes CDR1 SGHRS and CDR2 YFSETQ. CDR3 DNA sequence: TGCGCCAGCAGCCAGGGGGGTGGGCATGAGCAGTTCTTC. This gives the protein CASSQGGGHEQFF.

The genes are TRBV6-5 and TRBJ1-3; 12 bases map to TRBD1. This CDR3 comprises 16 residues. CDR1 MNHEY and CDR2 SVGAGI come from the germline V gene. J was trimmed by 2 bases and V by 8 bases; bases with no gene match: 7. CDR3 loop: CASRSGTGGTGNTIYF. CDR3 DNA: TGTGCCAGCCGTTCCGGGACAGGGGGCACTGGAAACACCATATATTTT.

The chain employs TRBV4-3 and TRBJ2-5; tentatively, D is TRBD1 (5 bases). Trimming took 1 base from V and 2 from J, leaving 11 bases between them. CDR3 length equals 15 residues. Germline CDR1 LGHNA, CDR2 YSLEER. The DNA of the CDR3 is TGCGCCAGCAGCCAAGCATATCAGGGACAAGAGACCCAGTACTTC. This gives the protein CASSQAYQGQETQYF.

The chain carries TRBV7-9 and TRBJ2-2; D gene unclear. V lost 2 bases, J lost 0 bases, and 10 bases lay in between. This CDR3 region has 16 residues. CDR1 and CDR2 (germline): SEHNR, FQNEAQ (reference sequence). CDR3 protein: CASSLSWSPNTGELFF. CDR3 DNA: TGTGCCAGCAGCTTATCGTGGAGCCCGAACACCGGGGAGCTGTTTTTT. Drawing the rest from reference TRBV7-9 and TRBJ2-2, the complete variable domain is DTGVSQNPRHKITKRGQNVTFRCDPISEHNRLYWYRQTLGQGPEFLTYFQNEAQLEKSRLLSDRFSAERPKGSFSTLEIQRTEQGDSAMYLCASSLSWSPNTGELFFGEGSRLTVL.

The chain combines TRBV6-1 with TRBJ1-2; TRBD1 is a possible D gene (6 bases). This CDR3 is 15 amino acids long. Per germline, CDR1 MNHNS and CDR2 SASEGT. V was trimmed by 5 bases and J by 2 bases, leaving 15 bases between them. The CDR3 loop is CASSKTDTGNYGYTF. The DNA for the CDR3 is TGTGCCAGCAGTAAAACGGACACAGGGAACTATGGCTACACCTTC.

CDR3: CASSPLAGVRNEQYF. In nucleotides, the CDR3 is TGTGCCAGCTCTCCCCTAGCGGGAGTCAGGAACGAGCAGTACTTC. The chain couples TRBV6-5 to TRBJ2-7; 10 bases match TRBD2. After removal of 8 bases from V and 5 bases from J, the junction contained 12 bases not matched to a gene. The CDR3 extends over 15 amino acids. In germline, CDR1 is MNHEY, CDR2 SVGAGI.

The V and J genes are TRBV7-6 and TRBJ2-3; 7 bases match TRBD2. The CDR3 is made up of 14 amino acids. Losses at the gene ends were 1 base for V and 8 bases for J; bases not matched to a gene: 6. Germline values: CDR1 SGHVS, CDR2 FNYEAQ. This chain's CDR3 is CASSLEASGPTQYF. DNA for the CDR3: TGTGCCAGCAGCTTAGAGGCTAGCGGACCTACGCAGTATTTT.

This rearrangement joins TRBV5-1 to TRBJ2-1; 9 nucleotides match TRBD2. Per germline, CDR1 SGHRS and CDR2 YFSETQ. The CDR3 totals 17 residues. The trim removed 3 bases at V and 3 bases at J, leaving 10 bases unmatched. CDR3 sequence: CASSSLAGGRNYNEQFF. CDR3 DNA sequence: TGCGCCAGCAGCTCCCTCGCGGGGGGGCGGAACTACAATGAGCAGTTCTTC.

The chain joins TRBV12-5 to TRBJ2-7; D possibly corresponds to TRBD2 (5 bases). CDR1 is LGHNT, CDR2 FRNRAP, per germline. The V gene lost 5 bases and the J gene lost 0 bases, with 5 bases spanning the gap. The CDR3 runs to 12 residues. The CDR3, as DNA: TGTGCTAGTGGTCGGGACTCCTACGAGCAGTACTTC. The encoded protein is CASGRDSYEQYF. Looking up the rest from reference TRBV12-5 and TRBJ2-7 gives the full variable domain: DARVTQTPRHKVTEMGQEVTMRCQPILGHNTVFWYRQTMMQGLELLAYFRNRAPLDDSGMPKDRFSAEMPDATLATLKIQPSEPRDSAVYFCASGRDSYEQYFGPGTRLTVT.

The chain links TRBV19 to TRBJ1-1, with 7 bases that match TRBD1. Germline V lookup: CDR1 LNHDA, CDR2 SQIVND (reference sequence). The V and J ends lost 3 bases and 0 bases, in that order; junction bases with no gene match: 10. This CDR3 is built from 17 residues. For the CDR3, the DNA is TGTGCCAGTAGTATCCTACAGGGGTACGGGATGAACACTGAAGCTTTCTTT. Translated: CASSILQGYGMNTEAFF. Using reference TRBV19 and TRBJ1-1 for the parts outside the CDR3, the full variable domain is DGGITQSPKYLFRKEGQNVTLSCEQNLNHDAMYWYRQDPGQGLRLIYYSQIVNDFQKGDIAEGYSVSREKKESFPLTVTSAQKNPTAFYLCASSILQGYGMNTEAFFGQGTRLTVV.

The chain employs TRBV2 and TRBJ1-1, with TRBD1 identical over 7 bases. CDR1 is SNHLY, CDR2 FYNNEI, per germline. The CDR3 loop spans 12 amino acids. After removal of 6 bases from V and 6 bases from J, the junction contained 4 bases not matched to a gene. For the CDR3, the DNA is TGTGCCAGCAGAGACGACAGGGCTGAAGCTTTCTTT. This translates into CASRDDRAEAFF.